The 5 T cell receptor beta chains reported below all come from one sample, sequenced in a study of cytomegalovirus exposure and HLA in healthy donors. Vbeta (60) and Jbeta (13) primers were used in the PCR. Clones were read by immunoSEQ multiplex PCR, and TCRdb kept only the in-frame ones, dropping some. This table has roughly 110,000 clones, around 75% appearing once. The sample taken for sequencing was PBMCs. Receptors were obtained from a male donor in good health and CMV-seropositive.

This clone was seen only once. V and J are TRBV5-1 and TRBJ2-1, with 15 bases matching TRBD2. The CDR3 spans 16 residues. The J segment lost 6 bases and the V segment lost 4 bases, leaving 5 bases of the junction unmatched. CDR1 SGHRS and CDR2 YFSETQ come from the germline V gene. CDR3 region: CASSARGLAGGNEQFF. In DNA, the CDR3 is TGCGCCAGCAGCGCCAGGGGACTAGCGGGGGGCAATGAGCAGTTCTTC.

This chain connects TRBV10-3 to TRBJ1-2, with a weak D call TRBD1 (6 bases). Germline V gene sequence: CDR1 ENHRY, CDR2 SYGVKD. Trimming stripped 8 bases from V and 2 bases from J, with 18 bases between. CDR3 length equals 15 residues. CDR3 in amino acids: CAIRGVQGSNYGYTF. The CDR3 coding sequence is TGTGCCATCCGAGGAGTACAGGGATCGAACTATGGCTACACCTTC.

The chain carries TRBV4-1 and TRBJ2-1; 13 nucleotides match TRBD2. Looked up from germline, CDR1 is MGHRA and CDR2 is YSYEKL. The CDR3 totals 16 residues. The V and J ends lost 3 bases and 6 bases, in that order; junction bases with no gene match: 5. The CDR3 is CASSHVLAGGRNEQFF. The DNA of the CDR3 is TGCGCCAGCAGCCATGTACTAGCGGGAGGGCGCAATGAGCAGTTCTTC.

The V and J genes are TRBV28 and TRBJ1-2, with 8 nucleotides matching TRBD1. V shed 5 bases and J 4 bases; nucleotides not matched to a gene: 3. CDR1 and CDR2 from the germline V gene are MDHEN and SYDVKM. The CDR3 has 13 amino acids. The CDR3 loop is CASSLDRGYGYTF. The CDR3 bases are TGTGCCAGCAGTCTTGACAGGGGCTATGGCTACACCTTC.

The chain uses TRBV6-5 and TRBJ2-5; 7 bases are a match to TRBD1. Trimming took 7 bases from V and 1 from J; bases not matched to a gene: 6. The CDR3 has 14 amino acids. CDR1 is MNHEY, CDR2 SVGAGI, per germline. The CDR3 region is CASTNRGPQETQYF. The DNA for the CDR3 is TGTGCCAGCACTAACAGGGGCCCCCAAGAGACCCAGTACTTC.